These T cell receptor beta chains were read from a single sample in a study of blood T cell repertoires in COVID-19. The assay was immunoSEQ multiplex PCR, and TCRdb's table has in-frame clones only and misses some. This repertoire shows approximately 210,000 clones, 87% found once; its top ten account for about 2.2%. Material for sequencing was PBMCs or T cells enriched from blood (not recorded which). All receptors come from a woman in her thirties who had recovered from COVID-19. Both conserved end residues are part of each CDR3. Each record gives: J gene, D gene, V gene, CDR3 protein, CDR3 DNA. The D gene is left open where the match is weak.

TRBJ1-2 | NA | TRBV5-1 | CASSSEQGTYGYTF | TGCGCCAGCAGCTCGGAGCAGGGAACGTATGGCTACACCTTC
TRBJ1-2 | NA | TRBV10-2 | CASSESRTNYGYTF | TGCGCCAGCAGTGAGTCGAGGACTAACTATGGCTACACCTTC
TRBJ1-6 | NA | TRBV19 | CASSISRGGSPLHF | TGTGCCAGTAGTATAAGCAGGGGTGGTTCACCCCTCCACTTT
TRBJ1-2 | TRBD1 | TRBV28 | CASSLPPSRTGNNYGYTF | TGTGCCAGCAGTTTACCCCCTTCCCGGACAGGGAACAACTATGGCTACACCTTC
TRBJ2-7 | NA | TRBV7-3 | CASSLYRAPYEQYF | TGTGCCAGCAGCTTATACAGGGCTCCCTACGAGCAGTACTTC
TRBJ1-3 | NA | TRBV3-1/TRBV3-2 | CASSRGLTGNTIYF | TGTGCCAGCAGTAGGGGGTTAACAGGAAACACCATATATTTT
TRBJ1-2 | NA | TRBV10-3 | CAISPGKDGYTF | TGTGCCATCAGTCCAGGGAAGGATGGCTACACCTTC
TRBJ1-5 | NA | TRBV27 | CASRSSYNQPQHF | TGTGCCAGCAGGTCCAGTTACAATCAGCCCCAGCATTTT
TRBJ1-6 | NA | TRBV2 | CASSEPQRGGLNSPLHF | TGTGCCAGCAGTGAACCCCAGAGAGGCGGGCTTAATTCACCCCTCCACTTT
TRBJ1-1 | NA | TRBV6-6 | CASSYKEKNTEAFF | TGTGCCAGCAGTTACAAAGAGAAGAACACTGAAGCTTTCTTT